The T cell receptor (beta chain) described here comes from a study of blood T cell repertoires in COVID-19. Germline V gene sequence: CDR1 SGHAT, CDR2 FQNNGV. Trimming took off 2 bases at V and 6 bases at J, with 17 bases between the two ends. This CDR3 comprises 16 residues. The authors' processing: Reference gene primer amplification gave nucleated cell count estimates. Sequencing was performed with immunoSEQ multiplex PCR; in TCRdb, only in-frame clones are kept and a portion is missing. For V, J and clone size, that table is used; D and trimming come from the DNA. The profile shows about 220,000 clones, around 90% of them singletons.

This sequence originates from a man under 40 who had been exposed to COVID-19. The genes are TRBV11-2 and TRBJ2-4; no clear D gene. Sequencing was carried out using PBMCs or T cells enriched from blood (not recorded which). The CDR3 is CASSLFGFQVLNIQYF. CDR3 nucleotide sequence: TGTGCCAGCAGCTTATTCGGTTTTCAGGTCCTAAACATTCAGTACTTC.